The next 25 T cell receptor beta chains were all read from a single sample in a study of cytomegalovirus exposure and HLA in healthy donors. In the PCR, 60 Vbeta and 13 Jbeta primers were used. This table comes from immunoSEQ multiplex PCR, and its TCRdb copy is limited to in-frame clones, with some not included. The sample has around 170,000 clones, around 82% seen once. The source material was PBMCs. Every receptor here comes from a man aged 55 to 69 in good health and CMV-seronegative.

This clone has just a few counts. DNA of the CDR3: TGTGCCAGCAGCTTGAGTCGGGGGGGCGGGCATGAGCAGTTCTTC. Translated, it gives CASSLSRGGGHEQFF. This chain uses TRBV5-8 with TRBJ2-1; 8 positions match TRBD2. Trimming at V came to 1 base and at J to 8 bases, leaving 8 bases not matched to a gene. There are 15 residues in the CDR3. The germline V gene encodes CDR1 SGHTS and CDR2 YDEGEE.

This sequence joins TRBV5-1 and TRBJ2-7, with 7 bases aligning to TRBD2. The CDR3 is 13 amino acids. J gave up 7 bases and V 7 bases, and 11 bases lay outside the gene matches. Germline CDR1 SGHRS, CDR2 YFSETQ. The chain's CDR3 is CASGDIAGGEQYF. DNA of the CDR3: TGCGCCAGCGGAGATATAGCGGGTGGAGAGCAGTACTTC.

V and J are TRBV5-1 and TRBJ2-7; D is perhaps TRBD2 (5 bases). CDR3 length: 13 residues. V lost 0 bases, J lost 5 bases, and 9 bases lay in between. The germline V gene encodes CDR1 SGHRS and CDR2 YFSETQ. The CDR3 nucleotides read TGCGCCAGCAGCTTGGCCGGGGAACACGAGCAGTACTTC. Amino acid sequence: CASSLAGEHEQYF.

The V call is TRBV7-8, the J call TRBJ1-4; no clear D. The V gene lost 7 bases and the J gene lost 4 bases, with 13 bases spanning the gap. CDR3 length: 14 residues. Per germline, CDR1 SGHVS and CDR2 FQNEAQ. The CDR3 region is CASTTDPRNEKLFF. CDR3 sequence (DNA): TGTGCCAGCACCACAGACCCGCGTAATGAAAAACTGTTTTTT.

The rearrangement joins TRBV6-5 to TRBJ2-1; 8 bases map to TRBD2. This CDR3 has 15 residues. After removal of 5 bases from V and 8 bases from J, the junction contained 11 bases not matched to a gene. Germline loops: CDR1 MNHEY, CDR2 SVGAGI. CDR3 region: CASSPRAGGPYEQFF. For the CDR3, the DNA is TGTGCCAGCAGTCCCCGGGCGGGGGGCCCTTATGAGCAGTTCTTC.

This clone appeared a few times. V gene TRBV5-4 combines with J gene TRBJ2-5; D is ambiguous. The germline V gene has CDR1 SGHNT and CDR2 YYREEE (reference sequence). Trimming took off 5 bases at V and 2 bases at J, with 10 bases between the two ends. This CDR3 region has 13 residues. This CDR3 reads CASSLPTQETQYF. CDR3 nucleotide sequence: TGTGCCAGCAGTCTGCCCACTCAAGAGACCCAGTACTTC.

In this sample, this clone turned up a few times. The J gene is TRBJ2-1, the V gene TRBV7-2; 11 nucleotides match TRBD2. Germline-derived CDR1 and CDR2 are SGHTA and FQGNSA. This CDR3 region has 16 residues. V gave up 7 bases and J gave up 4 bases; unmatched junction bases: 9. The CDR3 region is CASIPRVAGGYNEQFF. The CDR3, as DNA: TGTGCCAGCATCCCAAGGGTAGCGGGAGGGTACAATGAGCAGTTCTTC. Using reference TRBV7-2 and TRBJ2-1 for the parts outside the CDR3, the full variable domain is GAGVSQSPSNKVTEKGKDVELRCDPISGHTALYWYRQSLGQGLEFLIYFQGNSAPDKSGLPSDRFSAERTGGSVSTLTIQRTQQEDSAVYLCASIPRVAGGYNEQFFGPGTRLTVL.

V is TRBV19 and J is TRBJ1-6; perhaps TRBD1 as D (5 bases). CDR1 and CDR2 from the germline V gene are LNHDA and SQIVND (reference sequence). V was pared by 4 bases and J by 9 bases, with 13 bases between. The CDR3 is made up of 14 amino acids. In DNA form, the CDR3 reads TGTGCCAGTAGTACGACGGGGGGTGTTTCACCCCTCCACTTT. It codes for CASSTTGGVSPLHF.

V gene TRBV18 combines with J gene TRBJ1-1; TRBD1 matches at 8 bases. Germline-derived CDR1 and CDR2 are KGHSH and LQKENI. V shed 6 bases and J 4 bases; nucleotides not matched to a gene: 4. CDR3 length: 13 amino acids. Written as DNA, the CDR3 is TGTGCCAGCTCCCCCGACAGGGGCACTGAAGCTTTCTTT. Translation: CASSPDRGTEAFF.

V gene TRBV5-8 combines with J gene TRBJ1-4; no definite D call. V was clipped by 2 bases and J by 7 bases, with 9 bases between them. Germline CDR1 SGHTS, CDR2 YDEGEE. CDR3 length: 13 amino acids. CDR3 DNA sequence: TGTGCCAGCAGCTTCCGGGGTACTGAAAAACTGTTTTTT. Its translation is CASSFRGTEKLFF.

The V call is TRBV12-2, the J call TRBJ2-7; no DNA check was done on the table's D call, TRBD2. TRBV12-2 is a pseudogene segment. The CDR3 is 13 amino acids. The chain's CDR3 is CASRLVFVDEQYF. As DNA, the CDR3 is TGTGCAAGTCGCTTAGTCTTCGTTGACGAGCAGTACTTC.

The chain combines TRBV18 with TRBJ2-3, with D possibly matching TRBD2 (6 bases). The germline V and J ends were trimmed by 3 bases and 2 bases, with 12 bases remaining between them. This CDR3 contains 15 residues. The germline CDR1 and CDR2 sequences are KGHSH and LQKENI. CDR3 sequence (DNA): TGTGCCAGCTCACCCACCGGAGGGGACACAGATACGCAGTATTTT. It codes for CASSPTGGDTDTQYF.

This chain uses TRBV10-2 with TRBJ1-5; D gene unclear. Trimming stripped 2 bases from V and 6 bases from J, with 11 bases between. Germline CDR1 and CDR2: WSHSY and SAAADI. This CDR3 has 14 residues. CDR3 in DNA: TGCGCCAGCAGTGAGGAGCGGGGAAGTCAGCCCCAGCATTTT. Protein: CASSEERGSQPQHF.

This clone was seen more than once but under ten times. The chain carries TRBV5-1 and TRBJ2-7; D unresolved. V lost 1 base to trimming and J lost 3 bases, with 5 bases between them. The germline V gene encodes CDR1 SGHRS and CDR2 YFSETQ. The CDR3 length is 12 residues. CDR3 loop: CASSLNSYEQYF. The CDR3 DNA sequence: TGCGCCAGCAGCTTGAACAGCTACGAGCAGTACTTC.

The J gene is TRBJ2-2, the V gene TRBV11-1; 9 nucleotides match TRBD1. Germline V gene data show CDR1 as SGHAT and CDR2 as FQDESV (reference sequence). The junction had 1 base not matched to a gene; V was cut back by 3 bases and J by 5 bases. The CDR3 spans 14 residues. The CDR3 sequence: CASSFGQGTGELFF. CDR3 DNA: TGTGCCAGCAGCTTTGGACAGGGGACCGGGGAGCTGTTTTTT.

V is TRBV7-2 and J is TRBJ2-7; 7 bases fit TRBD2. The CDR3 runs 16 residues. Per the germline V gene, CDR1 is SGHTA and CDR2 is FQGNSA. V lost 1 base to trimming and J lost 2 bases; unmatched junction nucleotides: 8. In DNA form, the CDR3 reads TGTGCCAGCAGCTTAGGCCCCTCTAGCGGCCCCTACGAGCAGTACTTC. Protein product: CASSLGPSSGPYEQYF.

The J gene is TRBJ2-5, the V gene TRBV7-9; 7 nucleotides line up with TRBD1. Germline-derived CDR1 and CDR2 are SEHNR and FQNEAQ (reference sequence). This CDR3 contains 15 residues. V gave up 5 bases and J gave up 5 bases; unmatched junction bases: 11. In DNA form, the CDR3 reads TGTGCCAGCAGCCCCTGGGGACAGAGGGGGGAGACCCAGTACTTC. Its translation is CASSPWGQRGETQYF.

For the CDR3, the DNA is TGTGCCACCAGCAGTAACAGGGGGGCCTACAATGAGCAGTTCTTC. It yields the protein CATSSNRGAYNEQFF. This chain uses TRBV15 with TRBJ2-1; 8 bases match TRBD1. Looked up from germline, CDR1 is LNHNV and CDR2 is YYDKDF (reference sequence). Germline trimming cut 3 bases from V and 2 bases from J; bases unmatched to any gene: 3. The CDR3 totals 15 residues.

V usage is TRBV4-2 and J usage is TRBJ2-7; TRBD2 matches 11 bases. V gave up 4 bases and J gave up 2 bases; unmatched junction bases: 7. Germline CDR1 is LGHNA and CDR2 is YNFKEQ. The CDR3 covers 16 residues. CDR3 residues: CASSPGTSGPTYEQYF. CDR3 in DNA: TGTGCCAGCAGCCCCGGGACTAGCGGACCTACCTACGAGCAGTACTTC.

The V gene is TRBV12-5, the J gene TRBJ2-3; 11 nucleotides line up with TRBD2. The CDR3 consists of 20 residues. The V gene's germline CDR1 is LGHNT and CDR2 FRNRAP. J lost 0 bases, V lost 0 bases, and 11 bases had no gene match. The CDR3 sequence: CASGLVRPLAGDPSTDTQYF. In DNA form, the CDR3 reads TGTGCTAGTGGTTTGGTAAGGCCACTAGCGGGGGATCCTAGCACAGATACGCAGTATTTT.

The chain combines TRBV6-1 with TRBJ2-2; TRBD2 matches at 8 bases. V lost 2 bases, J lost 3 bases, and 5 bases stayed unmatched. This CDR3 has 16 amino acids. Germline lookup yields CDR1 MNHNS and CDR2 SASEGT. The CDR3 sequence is CASSEPAGVYTGELFF. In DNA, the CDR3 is TGTGCCAGCAGTGAACCAGCGGGGGTATACACCGGGGAGCTGTTTTTT.

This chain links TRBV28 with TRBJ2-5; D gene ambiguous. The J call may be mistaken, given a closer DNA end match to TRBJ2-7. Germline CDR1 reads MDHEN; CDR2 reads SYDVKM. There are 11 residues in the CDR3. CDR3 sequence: CASSYYYEQYF. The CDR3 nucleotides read TGTGCCAGCAGTTATTACTACGAGCAGTACTTC.

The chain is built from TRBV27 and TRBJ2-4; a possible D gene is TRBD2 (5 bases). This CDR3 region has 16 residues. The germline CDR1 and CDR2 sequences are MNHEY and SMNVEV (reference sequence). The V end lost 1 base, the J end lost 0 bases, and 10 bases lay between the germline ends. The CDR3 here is CASSLWAGLAKNIQYF. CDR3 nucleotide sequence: TGTGCCAGCAGTTTATGGGCGGGTTTAGCCAAAAACATTCAGTACTTC.

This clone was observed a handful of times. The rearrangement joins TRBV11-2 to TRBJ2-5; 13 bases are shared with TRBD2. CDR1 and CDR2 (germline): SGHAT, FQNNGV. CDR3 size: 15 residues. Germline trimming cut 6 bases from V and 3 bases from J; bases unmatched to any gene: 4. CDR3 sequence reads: CASSKGLAGEETQYF. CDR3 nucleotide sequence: TGTGCCAGCAGTAAAGGACTAGCGGGGGAAGAGACCCAGTACTTC. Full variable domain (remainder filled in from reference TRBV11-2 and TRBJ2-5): EAGVAQSPRYKIIEKRQSVAFWCNPISGHATLYWYQQILGQGPKLLIQFQNNGVVDDSQLPKDRFSAERLKGVDSTLKIQPAKLEDSAVYLCASSKGLAGEETQYFGPGTRLLVL.

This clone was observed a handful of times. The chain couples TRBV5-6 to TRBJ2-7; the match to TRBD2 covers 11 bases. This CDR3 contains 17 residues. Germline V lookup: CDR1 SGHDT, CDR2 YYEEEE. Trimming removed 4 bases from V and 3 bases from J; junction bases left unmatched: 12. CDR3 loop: CASSRLPRTSGSYEQYF. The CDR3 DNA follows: TGTGCCAGCAGCCGCCTCCCCCGAACTAGCGGGAGCTACGAGCAGTACTTC.